Listed below are T cell receptor beta chains from one sample, sequenced in a study of Graves' ophthalmopathy and Graves' hyperthyroidism. TCRdb used MiXCR to reprocess the multiplex PCR reads, holding one entry per CDR3 protein. The sample contains around 520,000 distinct CDR3 sequences, about 40% of which appear only once. The sample taken for sequencing was peripheral blood or thyroid tissue (not recorded which). These receptors all come from an adult man with Graves' hyperthyroidism. Both conserved end residues are part of each CDR3. A D gene is named only where the DNA matches it firmly. A row's size may be missing; if present it is once, few, many or a size class.

length: 17; size: many; J: TRBJ1-1; D: TRBD1; V: TRBV7-8; DNA: TGTGCCAGCACCGGATCACACAGGGGGCTCGGTAAAACTGAAGCTTTCTTT; CDR3: CASTGSHRGLGKTEAFF
length: 13; size: .; J: TRBJ2-7; D: .; V: TRBV10-3; DNA: TGTGCCATCGCCGGCGGGACCTCCTACGAGCAGTACTTC; CDR3: CAIAGGTSYEQYF
length: 14; size: many; J: TRBJ2-5; D: TRBD2; V: TRBV29-1; DNA: TGCAGCGGTAAGACACTAGCGGGAGAGGAGACCCAGTACTTC; CDR3: CSGKTLAGEETQYF
length: 13; size: .; J: TRBJ1-2; D: TRBD1; V: TRBV9; DNA: TGTGCCAGCAGCTCGGGACAGGGGGATGGCTACACCTTC; CDR3: CASSSGQGDGYTF
length: 14; size: many; J: TRBJ1-1; D: .; V: TRBV5-1; DNA: TGCGCCAGCAGCGGGGGACCGACGAACACTGAAGCTTTCTTT; CDR3: CASSGGPTNTEAFF
length: 11; size: few; J: TRBJ2-7; D: .; V: TRBV6-2/TRBV6-3; DNA: TGTGCCAGCAGGAATCTAGAAGAGCAGTACTTC; CDR3: CASRNLEEQYF
length: 14; size: many; J: TRBJ2-5; D: .; V: TRBV18; DNA: TGTGCCAGCTCACATTACGGGGACCAAGAGACCCAGTACTTC; CDR3: CASSHYGDQETQYF
length: 15; size: .; J: TRBJ2-1; D: TRBD2; V: TRBV5-8; DNA: TGCGCCAGCAGCTCCGGGGCTAGCGGTTACAATGAGCAGTTCTTC; CDR3: CASSSGASGYNEQFF
length: 12; size: .; J: TRBJ2-3; D: .; V: TRBV10-3; DNA: TGTGCCATCAGTGAGATAGTAGATACGCAGTATTTT; CDR3: CAISEIVDTQYF
length: 16; size: .; J: TRBJ1-2; D: TRBD1; V: TRBV6-5; DNA: TGTGCCAGCAGTTCCCAAGGAGGGACAGGGCTCTATGGCTACACCTTC; CDR3: CASSSQGGTGLYGYTF
length: 14; size: .; J: TRBJ1-5; D: .; V: TRBV9; DNA: TGTGCCAGCAGCGTAGGGGCACGCAATCAGCCCCAGCATTTT; CDR3: CASSVGARNQPQHF
length: 9; size: .; J: TRBJ2-7; D: .; V: TRBV15; DNA: TGTGCCACCAGCAGATTGCAGGACTTC; CDR3: CATSRLQDF
length: 12; size: .; J: TRBJ1-1; D: .; V: TRBV14; DNA: TGTGCCAGCGTTGCCAGGAACACTGAAGCTTTCTTT; CDR3: CASVARNTEAFF
length: 15; size: few; J: TRBJ1-5; D: .; V: TRBV27; DNA: TGTGCCAGCAGTGCGGACACGGAGGGCCTACAGCCCCAGCATTTT; CDR3: CASSADTEGLQPQHF
length: 16; size: many; J: TRBJ2-2; D: .; V: TRBV7-3; DNA: TGTGCCAGCAGCTTACTTGGGGGGTCGAACACCGGGGAGCTGTTTTTT; CDR3: CASSLLGGSNTGELFF
length: 18; size: .; J: TRBJ2-3; D: TRBD1; V: TRBV4-1; DNA: TGTGCCAGCAGCCAAGATGCCCCCGGGACAGGGGTTGGAGATACGCAGTATTTT; CDR3: CASSQDAPGTGVGDTQYF
length: 15; size: many; J: TRBJ2-7; D: .; V: TRBV9; DNA: TGTGCCAGCAGCGCCGGACCGGGACCAGGATACGAGCAGTACTTC; CDR3: CASSAGPGPGYEQYF
length: 17; size: .; J: TRBJ2-5; D: .; V: TRBV18; DNA: TGTGCCAGCTCACCACTGAAACAGGGTCCCAATAAAGAGACCCAGTACTTC; CDR3: CASSPLKQGPNKETQYF
length: 13; size: many; J: TRBJ1-1; D: .; V: TRBV7-2; DNA: TGTGCCAGCAGCTCCCGGGCGAACACTGAAGCTTTCTTT; CDR3: CASSSRANTEAFF
length: 13; size: many; J: TRBJ2-7; D: .; V: TRBV29-1; DNA: TGCAGCGTCCTCGGGACGGATTCCTACGAGCAGTACTTC; CDR3: CSVLGTDSYEQYF
length: 15; size: .; J: TRBJ2-2; D: .; V: TRBV24-1; DNA: TGTGCCTCCAGGGACGGACGCACACACACCGGGGAGCTGTTTTTT; CDR3: CASRDGRTHTGELFF
length: 14; size: many; J: TRBJ2-5; D: .; V: TRBV7-8; DNA: TGTGCCAGCAGCTCAAGGACAAGGCCCGAGACCCAGTACTTC; CDR3: CASSSRTRPETQYF
length: 17; size: .; J: TRBJ1-5; D: .; V: TRBV6-2/TRBV6-3; DNA: TGTGCCAGCAGTGGCAGGTCTGCCGTCAGTAGCAATCAGCCCCAGCATTTT; CDR3: CASSGRSAVSSNQPQHF
length: 13; size: many; J: TRBJ2-7; D: .; V: TRBV2; DNA: TGTGCCAGCAGTGGGTCGGGCTCCTACGAGCAGTACTTC; CDR3: CASSGSGSYEQYF
length: 10; size: few; J: TRBJ2-7; D: .; V: TRBV20-1; DNA: TGCAGTGCCAGAGGGTACGGGCAGTACTTC; CDR3: CSARGYGQYF
length: 17; size: few; J: TRBJ2-7; D: .; V: TRBV2; DNA: TGTGCCAGCAGCCAAGTCGGCATTGGCGGGGACCCCTACGAGCAGTACTTC; CDR3: CASSQVGIGGDPYEQYF
length: 14; size: .; J: TRBJ1-2; D: .; V: TRBV7-2; DNA: TGTGCCAGCAGCTTAAGCGGGGCCGCAGCGGGCTACACCTTC; CDR3: CASSLSGAAAGYTF
length: 14; size: many; J: TRBJ1-2; D: .; V: TRBV29-1; DNA: TGCAGCGTTGAAGACAGGACCGTTAACTATGGCTACACCTTC; CDR3: CSVEDRTVNYGYTF
length: 14; size: many; J: TRBJ1-4; D: TRBD1; V: TRBV20-1; DNA: TGCAGTGCTCGGGACACAGGGGATTATGAAAAACTGTTTTTT; CDR3: CSARDTGDYEKLFF
length: 17; size: many; J: TRBJ1-5; D: .; V: TRBV4-2; DNA: TGTGCCAGCAGCCAAGAGAGAGGTCGGGGGAATGGTCAGCCCCAGCATTTT; CDR3: CASSQERGRGNGQPQHF
length: 11; size: many; J: TRBJ2-7; D: .; V: TRBV29-1; DNA: TGCAGCGTTGATATAGGAAACGAGCAGTACTTC; CDR3: CSVDIGNEQYF
length: 12; size: few; J: TRBJ2-3; D: .; V: TRBV29-1; DNA: TGCAGCGTTGGGGTCTCCGGAGATACGCAGTATTTT; CDR3: CSVGVSGDTQYF
length: 14; size: many; J: TRBJ2-5; D: .; V: TRBV20-1; DNA: TGCAGTGCTAGTGTTTGGCACAAAGAAGAGACCCAGTACTTC; CDR3: CSASVWHKEETQYF
length: 15; size: .; J: TRBJ1-5; D: .; V: TRBV19; DNA: TGTGCCAGTAGAGCACAGGGCCACGGGGATCAGCCCCAGCATTTT; CDR3: CASRAQGHGDQPQHF
length: 14; size: .; J: TRBJ1-4; D: TRBD1; V: TRBV20-1; DNA: TGCAGTGCTAGTGGGACAGATGGCGATGAAAAACTGTTTTTT; CDR3: CSASGTDGDEKLFF
length: 18; size: .; J: TRBJ2-5; D: TRBD2; V: TRBV19; DNA: TGTGCCAGTAGTATAGCGGAACTAGCGGGGGGGCCGGTGGAGACCCAGTACTTC; CDR3: CASSIAELAGGPVETQYF
length: 15; size: .; J: TRBJ1-5; D: TRBD1; V: TRBV20-1; DNA: TGCAGTGCAACTCCGGGACAGGGCCACAATCAGCCCCAGCATTTT; CDR3: CSATPGQGHNQPQHF
length: 16; size: once; J: TRBJ2-2; D: TRBD1; V: TRBV19; DNA: TGTGCCAGTAAGACAGGGGGAATAAGGAACACCGGGGAGCTGTTTTTT; CDR3: CASKTGGIRNTGELFF
length: 16; size: many; J: TRBJ1-1; D: .; V: TRBV19; DNA: TGTGCCAGTAGTATTATCTCACCCATGGAGAACACTGAAGCTTTCTTT; CDR3: CASSIISPMENTEAFF
length: 16; size: .; J: TRBJ2-7; D: .; V: TRBV2; DNA: TGTGCCAGCAGTGAAGGGGGGCTAGCGGTGCCCTACGAGCAGTACTTC; CDR3: CASSEGGLAVPYEQYF
length: 16; size: many; J: TRBJ1-1; D: .; V: TRBV29-1; DNA: TGCAGAGCAAGCTTGGGGGCAGGGTACCTGAACACTGAAGCTTTCTTT; CDR3: CRASLGAGYLNTEAFF
length: 14; size: .; J: TRBJ2-3; D: TRBD2; V: TRBV7-9; DNA: TGTGCCAGCAGGTTGGGAGGGTCGTCAGATACGCAGTATTTT; CDR3: CASRLGGSSDTQYF
length: 13; size: once; J: TRBJ2-7; D: TRBD1; V: TRBV29-1; DNA: TGCAGCGTTGAGGGGACAGCTCCCTACGAGCAGTACTTC; CDR3: CSVEGTAPYEQYF
length: 15; size: .; J: TRBJ1-5; D: TRBD1; V: TRBV19; DNA: TGTGCCAGTAGTATCCCGGGACAGGGTAGACAGCCCCAGCATTTT; CDR3: CASSIPGQGRQPQHF
length: 14; size: many; J: TRBJ1-4; D: .; V: TRBV5-1; DNA: TGCGCCAGCAGCCGCAGGGCACTCGATGAAAAACTGTTTTTT; CDR3: CASSRRALDEKLFF
length: 14; size: .; J: TRBJ1-3; D: .; V: TRBV12-3/TRBV12-4; DNA: TGTGCCAGCAGTTTCACCACTAGTGGAAACACCATATATTTT; CDR3: CASSFTTSGNTIYF